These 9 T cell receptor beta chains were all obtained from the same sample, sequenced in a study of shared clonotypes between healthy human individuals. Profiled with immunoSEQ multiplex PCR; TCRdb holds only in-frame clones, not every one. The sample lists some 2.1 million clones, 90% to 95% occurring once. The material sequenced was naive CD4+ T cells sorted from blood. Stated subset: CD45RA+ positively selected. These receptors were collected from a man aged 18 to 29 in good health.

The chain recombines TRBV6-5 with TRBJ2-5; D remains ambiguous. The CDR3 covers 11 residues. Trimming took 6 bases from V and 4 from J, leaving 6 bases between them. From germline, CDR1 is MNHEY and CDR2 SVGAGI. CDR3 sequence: CASRTGETQYF. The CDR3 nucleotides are TGTGCCAGCAGAACGGGAGAGACCCAGTACTTC.

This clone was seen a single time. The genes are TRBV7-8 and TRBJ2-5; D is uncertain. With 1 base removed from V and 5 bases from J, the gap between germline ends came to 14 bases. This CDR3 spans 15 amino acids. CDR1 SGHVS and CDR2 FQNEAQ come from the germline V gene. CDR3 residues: CASSLDVGLLETQYF. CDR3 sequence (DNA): TGTGCCAGCAGCTTAGATGTCGGATTACTGGAGACCCAGTACTTC.

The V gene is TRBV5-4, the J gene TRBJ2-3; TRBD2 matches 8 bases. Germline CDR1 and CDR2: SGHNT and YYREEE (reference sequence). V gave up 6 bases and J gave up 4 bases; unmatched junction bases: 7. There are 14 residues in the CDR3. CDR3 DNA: TGTGCCAGCACCCGGGGGGGGGCAGCAGATACGCAGTATTTT. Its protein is CASTRGGAADTQYF. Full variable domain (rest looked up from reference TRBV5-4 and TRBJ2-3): ETGVTQSPTHLIKTRGQQVTLRCSSQSGHNTVSWYQQALGQGPQFIFQYYREEENGRGNFPPRFSGLQFPNYSSELNVNALELDDSALYLCASTRGGAADTQYFGPGTRLTVL.

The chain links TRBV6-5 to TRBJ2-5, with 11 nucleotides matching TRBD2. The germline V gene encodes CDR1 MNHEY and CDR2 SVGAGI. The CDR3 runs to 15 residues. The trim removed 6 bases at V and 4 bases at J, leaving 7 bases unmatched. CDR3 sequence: CASRSSGGASETQYF. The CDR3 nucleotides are TGTGCCAGCAGAAGTAGCGGGGGGGCGTCAGAGACCCAGTACTTC.

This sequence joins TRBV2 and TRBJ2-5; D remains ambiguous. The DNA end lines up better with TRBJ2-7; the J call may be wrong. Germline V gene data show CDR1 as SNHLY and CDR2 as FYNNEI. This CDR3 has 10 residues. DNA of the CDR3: TGTGCCAGCAAGCTCTACGAGCAGTACTTC. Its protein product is CASKLYEQYF.

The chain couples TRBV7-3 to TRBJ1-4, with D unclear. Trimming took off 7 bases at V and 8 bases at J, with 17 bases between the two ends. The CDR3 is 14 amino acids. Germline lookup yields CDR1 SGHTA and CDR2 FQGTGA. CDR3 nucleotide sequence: TGTGCCAGCATCATCAGACGGAGAGGAGAAAAACTGTTTTTT. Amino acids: CASIIRRRGEKLFF.

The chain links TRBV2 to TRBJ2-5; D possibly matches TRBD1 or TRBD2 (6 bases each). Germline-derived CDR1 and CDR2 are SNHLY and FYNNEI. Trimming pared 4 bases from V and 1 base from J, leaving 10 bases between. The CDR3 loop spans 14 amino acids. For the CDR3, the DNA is TGTGCCAGCAGTGGAGGGGGGATCCAAGAGACCCAGTACTTC. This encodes CASSGGGIQETQYF.

CDR3 in amino acids: CASSRAAGELFF. CDR3 DNA: TGTGCCAGCAGTCGGGCCGCCGGGGAGCTGTTTTTT. The chain employs TRBV6-5 and TRBJ2-2; D gene ambiguous. V was shortened by 5 bases and J by 6 bases, with 7 bases between the two germline ends. Germline-derived CDR1 and CDR2 are MNHEY and SVGAGI. This CDR3 comprises 12 residues.

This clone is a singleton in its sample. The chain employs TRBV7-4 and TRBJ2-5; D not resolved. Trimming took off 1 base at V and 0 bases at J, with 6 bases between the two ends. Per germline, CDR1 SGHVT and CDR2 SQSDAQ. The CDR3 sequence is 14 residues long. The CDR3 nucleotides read TGTGCCAGCAGCTTAGATCGGAACCAAGAGACCCAGTACTTC. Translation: CASSLDRNQETQYF.